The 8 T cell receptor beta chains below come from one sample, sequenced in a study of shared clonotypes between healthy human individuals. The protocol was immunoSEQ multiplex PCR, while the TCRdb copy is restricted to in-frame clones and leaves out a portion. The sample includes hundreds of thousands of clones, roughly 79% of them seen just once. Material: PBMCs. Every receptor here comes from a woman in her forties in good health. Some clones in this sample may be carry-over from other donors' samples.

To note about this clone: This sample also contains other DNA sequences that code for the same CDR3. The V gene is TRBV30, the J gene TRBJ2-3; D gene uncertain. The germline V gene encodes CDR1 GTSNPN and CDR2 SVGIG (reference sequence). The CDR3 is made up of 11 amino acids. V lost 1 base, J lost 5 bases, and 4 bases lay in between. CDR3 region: CAWSAGDTQYF. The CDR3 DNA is TGTGCCTGGAGTGCGGGAGATACGCAGTATTTT.

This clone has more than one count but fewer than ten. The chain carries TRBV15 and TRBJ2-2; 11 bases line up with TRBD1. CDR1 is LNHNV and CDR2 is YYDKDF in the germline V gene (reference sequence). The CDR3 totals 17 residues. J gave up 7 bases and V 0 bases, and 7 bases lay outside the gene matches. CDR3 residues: CATSRDRTGGLDGELFF. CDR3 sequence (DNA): TGTGCCACCAGCAGAGATCGGACAGGGGGCCTTGACGGGGAGCTGTTTTTT.

CDR3 sequence: CASSRGGAGELFF. CDR3 nucleotide sequence: TGCGCCAGCAGCCGGGGGGGAGCCGGGGAGCTGTTTTTT. The rearrangement links TRBV4-3 to TRBJ2-2; TRBD2 agrees at 7 bases. Trimming at V came to 4 bases and at J to 6 bases, leaving 2 bases not matched to a gene. The CDR3 totals 13 residues. Germline CDR1 LGHNA, CDR2 YSLEER.

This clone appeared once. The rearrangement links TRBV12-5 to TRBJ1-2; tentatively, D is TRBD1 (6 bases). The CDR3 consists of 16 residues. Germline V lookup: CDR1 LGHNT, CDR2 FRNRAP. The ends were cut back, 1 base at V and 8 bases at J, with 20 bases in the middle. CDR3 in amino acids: CASGLAPGSLQGGYTF. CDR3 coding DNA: TGTGCTAGTGGTTTGGCCCCCGGCAGTTTACAGGGAGGCTACACCTTC.

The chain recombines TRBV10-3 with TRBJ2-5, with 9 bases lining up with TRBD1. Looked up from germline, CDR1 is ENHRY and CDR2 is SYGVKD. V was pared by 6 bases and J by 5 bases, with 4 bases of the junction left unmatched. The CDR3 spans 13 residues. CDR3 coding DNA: TGTGCCATCAGAGGGACAGGGAGGGAGACCCAGTACTTC. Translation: CAIRGTGRETQYF.

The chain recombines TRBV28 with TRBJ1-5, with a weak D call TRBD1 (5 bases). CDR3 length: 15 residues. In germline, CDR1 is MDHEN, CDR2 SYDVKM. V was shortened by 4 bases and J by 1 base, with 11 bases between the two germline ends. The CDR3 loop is CASSYRRGSNQPQHF. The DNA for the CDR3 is TGTGCCAGCAGTTACCGGCGGGGCAGCAATCAGCCCCAGCATTTT.

DNA for the CDR3: TGTGCCAGCAGTTCAGGATTTCAAGAGACCCAGTACTTC. Its protein product is CASSSGFQETQYF. This chain connects TRBV6-6 to TRBJ2-5; no definite D call. CDR3 length equals 13 residues. In germline, CDR1 is MNHNY, CDR2 SVGAGI (reference sequence). Deletions cut 4 bases from V and 2 bases from J, with 8 bases between.

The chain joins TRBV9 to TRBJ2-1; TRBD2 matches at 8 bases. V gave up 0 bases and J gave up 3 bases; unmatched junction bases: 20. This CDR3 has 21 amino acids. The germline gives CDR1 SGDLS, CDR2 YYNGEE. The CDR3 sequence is CASSVGVAGNSLDLDYNEQFF. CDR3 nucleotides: TGTGCCAGCAGCGTAGGGGTAGCGGGAAATTCCCTCGACCTAGACTACAATGAGCAGTTCTTC. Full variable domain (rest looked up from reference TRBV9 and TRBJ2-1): DSGVTQTPKHLITATGQRVTLRCSPRSGDLSVYWYQQSLDQGLQFLIQYYNGEERAKGNILERFSAQQFPDLHSELNLSSLELGDSALYFCASSVGVAGNSLDLDYNEQFFGPGTRLTVL.